One sample yielded the 10 T cell receptor beta chains listed below, sequenced in a study of OX40 agonist ivuxolimab in advanced cancers. Receptor libraries were prepared by the immunoSEQ multiplex PCR assay. This immuneACCESS table, as held by TCRdb, lists in-frame sequences with V and J called but not all clones. Of the missing ones, under half trace to an unresolved V gene in checked studies; the others have no known cause. Present in this sample are almost 35,000 clones, around 79% of which were seen just once. The ten biggest clones cover 9.5% to 12% of the sample. Here the sequenced sample was CD4+ or CD8+ T cells sorted from blood, taken in a trial of the OX40 agonist ivuxolimab. The origin of the receptors is an adult with an advanced solid tumor such as melanoma, head and neck, liver or kidney cancer.

The V and J genes are TRBV5-1 and TRBJ1-2; D gene unclear. With 4 bases removed from V and 5 bases from J, the gap between germline ends came to 12 bases. The CDR3 totals 13 residues. Germline V gene data show CDR1 as SGHRS and CDR2 as YFSETQ. CDR3 region: CASSPGPSYGYTF. CDR3 sequence (DNA): TGCGCCAGCAGCCCCGGGCCGTCGTATGGCTACACCTTC.

The V call is TRBV6-6, the J call TRBJ1-2; D gene uncertain. The CDR3 contains 11 residues. V gave up 5 bases and J gave up 6 bases, with 7 bases separating them. The germline gives CDR1 MNHNY, CDR2 SVGAGI (reference sequence). The CDR3 loop is CASSAMNGYTF. CDR3 sequence (DNA): TGTGCCAGCAGTGCGATGAATGGCTACACCTTC.

The rearrangement links TRBV14 to TRBJ1-3; D not certain. V lost 4 bases and J lost 0, with 10 bases in between. This CDR3 spans 15 amino acids. Germline V gene lookup returns CDR1 SGHDN and CDR2 FVKESK. Written as DNA, the CDR3 is TGTGCCAGCAGCCCGGGCTCCAGCTCTGGAAACACCATATATTTT. It translates to CASSPGSSSGNTIYF. Looking up the rest from reference TRBV14 and TRBJ1-3 gives the full variable domain: EAGVTQFPSHSVIEKGQTVTLRCDPISGHDNLYWYRRVMGKEIKFLLHFVKESKQDESGMPNNRFLAERTGGTYSTLKVQPAELEDSGVYFCASSPGSSSGNTIYFGEGSWLTVV.

This clone was detected only once. The rearrangement links TRBV7-5 to TRBJ2-7; the table's D call, TRBD2, was not checked against the DNA. TRBV7-5 is labeled a pseudogene. The CDR3 covers 14 residues. The CDR3 sequence: CASSLVGGVGEQYF. CDR3 DNA sequence: TGTGCCAGCAGCTTAGTAGGAGGGGTCGGCGAGCAGTACTTC.

This clone has more than one count but fewer than ten. Other DNA variants within this sample encode the same CDR3. The CDR3 spells CASSPGLGSYGYTF. The CDR3 coding sequence is TGTGCCAGCAGTCCTGGTCTGGGGAGCTATGGCTACACCTTC. The rearrangement uses TRBV6-1 and TRBJ1-2; D not certain. The germline CDR1 and CDR2 sequences are MNHNS and SASEGT. The CDR3 sequence is 14 residues long. The germline V and J ends were trimmed by 5 bases and 4 bases, with 14 bases remaining between them.

CDR3 nucleotide sequence: TGCGCCAGCAGCCTCGGACGGACCGATGAAAAACTGTTTTTT. This encodes CASSLGRTDEKLFF. The V call is TRBV4-1, the J call TRBJ1-4; D not certain. CDR3 length: 14 residues. V lost 4 bases and J 6 bases, leaving 12 bases between the germline ends. The germline gives CDR1 MGHRA, CDR2 YSYEKL.

The J gene is TRBJ2-7, the V gene TRBV28; the match to TRBD1 covers 9 bases. With V trimmed by 5 bases and J by 3 bases, 8 bases remained unmatched. The CDR3 contains 15 residues. Germline loops: CDR1 MDHEN, CDR2 SYDVKM. CDR3 loop: CASSAPGQGLYEQYF. DNA for the CDR3: TGTGCCAGCAGTGCTCCGGGACAGGGTCTCTACGAGCAGTACTTC.

CDR3 nucleotide sequence: TGCGCCAGCAGTGAGCAGCCAGGGATCTATGGCTACACCTTC. Protein sequence: CASSEQPGIYGYTF. This chain uses TRBV10-2 with TRBJ1-2, with a weak D call TRBD1 (5 bases). CDR1 and CDR2 (germline): WSHSY, SAAADI. V was shortened by 2 bases and J by 4 bases, with 11 bases between the two germline ends. The CDR3 covers 14 residues.

The chain carries TRBV5-6 and TRBJ1-2; unclear D gene. The CDR3 extends over 15 amino acids. Germline V CDR1 and CDR2: SGHDT, YYEEEE. Trimming took 0 bases from V and 2 from J, leaving 11 bases between them. CDR3 DNA sequence: TGTGCCAGCAGCTTGGACGCAATGTTAAACTATGGCTACACCTTC. Translation: CASSLDAMLNYGYTF.

This clone occurred once. CDR3 sequence reads: CATSRDMAERGEKLFF. The CDR3 nucleotides are TGTGCCACCAGCAGAGATATGGCGGAGCGGGGAGAAAAACTGTTTTTT. The V and J genes are TRBV15 and TRBJ1-4, with D unclear. Germline V gene lookup returns CDR1 LNHNV and CDR2 YYDKDF (reference sequence). This CDR3 region has 16 residues. Between the trimmed V and J ends, which lost 0 bases and 8 bases, there was a span of 16 bases.